Listed here are 15 T cell receptor beta chains from one sample, sequenced in a study of OX40 agonist ivuxolimab in advanced cancers. Profiled with immunoSEQ multiplex PCR; TCRdb holds only in-frame clones, not every one. The data hold approximately 70,000 clones, with about 83% observed a single time. The sequenced sample was CD4+ or CD8+ T cells sorted from blood, obtained in a trial of the OX40 agonist ivuxolimab. The source of these receptors is an adult with an advanced solid tumor such as melanoma, head and neck, liver or kidney cancer.

The rearrangement uses TRBV15 and TRBJ2-5, with D maybe TRBD1 (5 bases). CDR3 length: 16 amino acids. Trimming removed 0 bases from V and 5 bases from J, with 16 bases in between. The germline gives CDR1 LNHNV, CDR2 YYDKDF (reference sequence). CDR3 amino acids: CATSRDLARVGETQYF. The CDR3 DNA sequence: TGTGCCACCAGCAGAGATCTGGCCAGGGTGGGGGAGACCCAGTACTTC.

The chain recombines TRBV9 with TRBJ2-3, with a weak D call TRBD2 (6 bases). Per germline, CDR1 SGDLS and CDR2 YYNGEE. The length of the CDR3 is 16 residues. V shed 0 bases and J shed 9 bases, with 20 bases lying between them. This CDR3 reads CASSVAGRTGEITQYF. CDR3 in DNA: TGTGCCAGCAGCGTAGCCGGGAGAACGGGGGAGATAACGCAGTATTTT.

V and J are TRBV5-1 and TRBJ2-5; 7 nucleotides align to TRBD2. The length of the CDR3 is 13 residues. V dropped 2 bases and J dropped 5; count of bases not matched to a gene: 3. Germline-derived CDR1 and CDR2 are SGHRS and YFSETQ. The CDR3 loop is CASSFVGGETQYF. The DNA for the CDR3 is TGCGCCAGCAGCTTTGTGGGGGGGGAGACCCAGTACTTC. Full variable domain (missing parts from reference TRBV5-1 and TRBJ2-5): KAGVTQTPRYLIKTRGQQVTLSCSPISGHRSVSWYQQTPGQGLQFLFEYFSETQRNKGNFPGRFSGRQFSNSRSEMNVSTLELGDSALYLCASSFVGGETQYFGPGTRLLVL.

V is TRBV12-5 and J is TRBJ2-1; 9 nucleotides align to TRBD1. CDR1 is LGHNT, CDR2 FRNRAP, per germline. V trimming: 6 bases; J trimming: 7 bases; junction bases outside the gene matches: 13. The CDR3 spans 16 residues. CDR3 coding DNA: TGTGCTAGTGGGCCCGGTGGGACAGGGCGTAGGAATGAGCAGTTCTTC. Translated, it gives CASGPGGTGRRNEQFF.

The chain links TRBV6-5 to TRBJ1-2; TRBD1 agrees at 9 bases. The V and J ends lost 1 base and 1 base, in that order; junction bases with no gene match: 4. The CDR3 covers 16 residues. Germline V gene data show CDR1 as MNHEY and CDR2 as SVGAGI. The CDR3 nucleotides read TGTGCCAGCAGTTACTGGACAGGGGCGGTTAACTATGGCTACACCTTC. This codes for CASSYWTGAVNYGYTF.

The chain uses TRBV4-2 and TRBJ2-5, with TRBD2 matching over 10 bases. Looked up from germline, CDR1 is LGHNA and CDR2 is YNFKEQ. J gave up 6 bases and V 0 bases, and 7 bases lay outside the gene matches. The CDR3 is made up of 16 amino acids. CDR3 region: CASSQDQAGGPKTQYF. DNA for the CDR3: TGTGCCAGCAGCCAAGATCAAGCGGGGGGGCCAAAGACCCAGTACTTC.

This clone has only one observation. V usage is TRBV4-3 and J usage is TRBJ1-4; D not resolved. V was pared by 8 bases and J by 6 bases, with 16 bases between. The CDR3 is 14 residues long. Germline values: CDR1 LGHNA, CDR2 YSLEER. The CDR3 spells CASSLWPVDEKLFF. The CDR3 DNA is TGCGCCAGCTCCTTATGGCCGGTCGATGAAAAACTGTTTTTT.

Only a few counts were recorded for this clone. The V call is TRBV19, the J call TRBJ2-1; D unclear. Trimming stripped 8 bases from V and 8 bases from J, with 16 bases between. In germline, CDR1 is LNHDA, CDR2 SQIVND (reference sequence). The CDR3 runs 13 residues. The CDR3 DNA follows: TGTGCCAGTTCTAGTCCCTACAATTATGAGCAGTTCTTC. Protein sequence: CASSSPYNYEQFF.

The chain uses TRBV11-2 and TRBJ2-3; D is uncertain. Germline V gene lookup returns CDR1 SGHAT and CDR2 FQNNGV. Trimming stripped 5 bases from V and 2 bases from J, with 2 bases between. The CDR3 contains 11 residues. The CDR3 DNA is TGTGCCAGCAGCCTCACAGATACGCAGTATTTT. Translated, it gives CASSLTDTQYF.

The chain combines TRBV7-2 with TRBJ1-6; 7 bases match TRBD1. The CDR3 extends over 16 amino acids. V was pared by 5 bases and J by 1 base, with 5 bases of the junction left unmatched. CDR1 and CDR2 (germline): SGHTA, FQGNSA. The CDR3 nucleotides read TGTGCCAGCAGCCCGACAGGGCCGTCCTATAATTCACCCCTCCACTTT. It specifies CASSPTGPSYNSPLHF.

This rearrangement joins TRBV6-6 to TRBJ2-3, with D hard to call. Germline CDR1 is MNHNY and CDR2 is SVGAGI (reference sequence). This CDR3 spans 16 amino acids. V was trimmed by 0 bases and J by 3 bases, leaving 13 bases between them. The CDR3 nucleotides read TGTGCCAGCAGTTACTCGTACAGCCCTGGGACAGATACGCAGTATTTT. It translates to CASSYSYSPGTDTQYF.

This clone occurred once. For the CDR3, the DNA is TGTGCCAGCTCACCATCGGCCCAGGGGGCCGGAGAGACCCAGTACTTC. Residues: CASSPSAQGAGETQYF. This chain uses TRBV18 with TRBJ2-5; 8 nucleotides align to TRBD1. Unmatched junction bases numbered 9, after V lost 2 bases and J lost 4 bases. The V gene's germline CDR1 is KGHSH and CDR2 LQKENI. This CDR3 comprises 16 residues. The entire variable domain, with the rest obtained from reference TRBV18 and TRBJ2-5, is as follows: NAGVMQNPRHLVRRRGQEARLRCSPMKGHSHVYWYRQLPEEGLKFMVYLQKENIIDESGMPKERFSAEFPKEGPSILRIQQVVRGDSAAYFCASSPSAQGAGETQYFGPGTRLLVL.

V gene TRBV6-5 combines with J gene TRBJ1-2; 11 bases align to TRBD1. V shed 7 bases, J shed 8 bases, and the junction held 6 bases outside the gene matches. The CDR3 spans 13 residues. Germline V gene lookup returns CDR1 MNHEY and CDR2 SVGAGI. Here the CDR3 reads CASNGQGARGYTF. The CDR3 nucleotides are TGTGCCAGCAATGGACAGGGGGCGCGCGGCTACACCTTC.

This chain connects TRBV29-1 to TRBJ1-1; D uncertain. Trimming shortened V by 3 bases and J by 10 bases, and 15 bases separated the two germline ends. Germline assignment: CDR1 SQVTM and CDR2 ANQGSEA. The length of the CDR3 is 12 residues. CDR3 DNA: TGCAGCGTTGAGGCCTCCGGTAGGGCAGCTTTCTTT. Translation gives CSVEASGRAAFF. Using reference TRBV29-1 and TRBJ1-1 for the parts outside the CDR3, the full variable domain is SAVISQKPSRDICQRGTSLTIQCQVDSQVTMMFWYRQQPGQSLTLIATANQGSEATYESGFVIDKFPISRPNLTFSTLTVSNMSPEDSSIYLCSVEASGRAAFFGQGTRLTVV.

The chain uses TRBV10-3 and TRBJ2-5, with 9 bases fitting TRBD2. CDR1 and CDR2 from the germline V gene are ENHRY and SYGVKD. Trimming cost V 3 bases and J 4 bases; bases outside gene matches: 6. The CDR3 sequence is 15 residues long. CDR3 nucleotides: TGTGCCATCAGTGAAACTCGCGGGGGGGGAGAGACCCAGTACTTC. Its protein product is CAISETRGGGETQYF.